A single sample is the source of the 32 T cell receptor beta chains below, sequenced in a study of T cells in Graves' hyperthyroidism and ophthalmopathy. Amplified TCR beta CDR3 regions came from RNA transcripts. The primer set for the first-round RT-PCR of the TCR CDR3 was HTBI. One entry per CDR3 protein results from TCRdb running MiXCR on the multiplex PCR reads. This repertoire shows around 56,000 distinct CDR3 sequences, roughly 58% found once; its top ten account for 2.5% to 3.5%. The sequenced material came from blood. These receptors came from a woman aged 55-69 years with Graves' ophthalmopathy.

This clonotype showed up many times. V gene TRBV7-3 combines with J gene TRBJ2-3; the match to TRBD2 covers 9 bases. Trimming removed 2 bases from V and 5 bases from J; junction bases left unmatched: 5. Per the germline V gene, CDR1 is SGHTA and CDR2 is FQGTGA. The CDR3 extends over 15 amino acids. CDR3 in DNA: TGTGCCAGCAGCTTAGCGGGGGGGCCCGGAGATACGCAGTATTTT. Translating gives CASSLAGGPGDTQYF.

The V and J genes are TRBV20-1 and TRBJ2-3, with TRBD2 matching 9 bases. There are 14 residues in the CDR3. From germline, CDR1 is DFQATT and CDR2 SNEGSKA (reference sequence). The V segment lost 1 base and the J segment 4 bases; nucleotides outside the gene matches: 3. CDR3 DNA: TGCAGTGCTAGAGTGAGCGGGGGGTCAGATACGCAGTATTTT. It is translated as CSARVSGGSDTQYF.

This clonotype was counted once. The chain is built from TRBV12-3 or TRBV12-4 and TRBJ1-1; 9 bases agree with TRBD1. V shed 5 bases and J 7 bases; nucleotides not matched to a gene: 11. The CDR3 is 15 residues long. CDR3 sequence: CASSTALTGGIEAFF. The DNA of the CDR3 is TGTGCCAGCAGTACCGCCTTAACAGGGGGCATTGAAGCTTTCTTT.

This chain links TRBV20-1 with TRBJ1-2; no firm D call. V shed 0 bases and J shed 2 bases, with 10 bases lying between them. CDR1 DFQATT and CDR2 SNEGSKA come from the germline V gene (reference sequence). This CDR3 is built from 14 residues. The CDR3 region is CSARDSSTNYGYTF. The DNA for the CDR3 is TGCAGTGCTAGAGATTCGTCAACCAACTATGGCTACACCTTC.

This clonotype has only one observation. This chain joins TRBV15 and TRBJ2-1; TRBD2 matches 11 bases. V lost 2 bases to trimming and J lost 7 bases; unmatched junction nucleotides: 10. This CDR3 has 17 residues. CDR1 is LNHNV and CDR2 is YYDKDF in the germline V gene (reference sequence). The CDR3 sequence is CATSRRTSGRPGNEQFF. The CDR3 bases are TGTGCCACCAGCAGAAGGACTAGCGGGCGTCCGGGGAATGAGCAGTTCTTC.

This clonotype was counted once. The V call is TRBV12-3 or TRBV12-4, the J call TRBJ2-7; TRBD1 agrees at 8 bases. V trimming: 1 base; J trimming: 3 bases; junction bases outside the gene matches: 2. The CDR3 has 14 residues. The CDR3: CASSLVTGGYEQYF. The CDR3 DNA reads TGTGCCAGCAGTTTAGTAACAGGGGGCTACGAGCAGTACTTC.

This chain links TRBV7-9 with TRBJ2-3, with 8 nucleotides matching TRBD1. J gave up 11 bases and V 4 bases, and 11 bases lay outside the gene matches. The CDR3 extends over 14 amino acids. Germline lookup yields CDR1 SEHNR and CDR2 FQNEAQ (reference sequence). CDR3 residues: CASSWKTGDNEQYF. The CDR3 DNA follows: TGTGCCAGCAGCTGGAAGACAGGGGACAATGAGCAGTATTTT.

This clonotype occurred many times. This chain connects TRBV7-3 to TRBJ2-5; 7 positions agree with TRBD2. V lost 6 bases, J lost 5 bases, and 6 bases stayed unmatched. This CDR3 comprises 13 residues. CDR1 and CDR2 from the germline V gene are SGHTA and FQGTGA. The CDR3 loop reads CASRQGGSETQYF. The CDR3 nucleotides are TGTGCCAGCAGGCAGGGCGGGAGCGAGACCCAGTACTTC.

In DNA, the CDR3 is TGCGCCAGCAGTGAGGCTAGCTCCTACGAGCAGTACTTC. This gives the protein CASSEASSYEQYF. V gene TRBV10-2 combines with J gene TRBJ2-7; no clear D gene. Trimming left V 2 bases short and J 0 bases short, with 5 bases between. CDR3 length: 13 residues. From germline, CDR1 is WSHSY and CDR2 SAAADI.

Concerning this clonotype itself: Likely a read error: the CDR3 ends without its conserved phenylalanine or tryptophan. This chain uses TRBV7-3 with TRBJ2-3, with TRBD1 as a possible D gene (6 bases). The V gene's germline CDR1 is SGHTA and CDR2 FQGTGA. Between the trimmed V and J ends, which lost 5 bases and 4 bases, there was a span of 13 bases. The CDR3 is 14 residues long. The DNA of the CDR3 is TGTGCCAGCAGCCCGGGACACTCCGCAGATACGCAGTATCTT. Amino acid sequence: CASSPGHSADTQYL.

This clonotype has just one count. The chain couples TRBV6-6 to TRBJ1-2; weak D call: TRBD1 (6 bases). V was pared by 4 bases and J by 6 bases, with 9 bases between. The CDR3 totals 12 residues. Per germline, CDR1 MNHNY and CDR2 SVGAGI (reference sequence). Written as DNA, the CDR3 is TGTGCCAGCAGTTGGGGGCTTAATGGCTACACCTTC. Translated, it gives CASSWGLNGYTF.

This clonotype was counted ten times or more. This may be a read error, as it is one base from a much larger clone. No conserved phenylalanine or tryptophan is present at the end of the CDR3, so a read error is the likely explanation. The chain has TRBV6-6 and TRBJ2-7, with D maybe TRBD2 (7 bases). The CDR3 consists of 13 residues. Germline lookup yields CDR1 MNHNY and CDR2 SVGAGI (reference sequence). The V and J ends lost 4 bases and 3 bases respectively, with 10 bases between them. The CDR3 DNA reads TGTGCCAGCAGTTTCGGGGGGCACTACGAGCAGTACTCC. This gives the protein CASSFGGHYEQYS.

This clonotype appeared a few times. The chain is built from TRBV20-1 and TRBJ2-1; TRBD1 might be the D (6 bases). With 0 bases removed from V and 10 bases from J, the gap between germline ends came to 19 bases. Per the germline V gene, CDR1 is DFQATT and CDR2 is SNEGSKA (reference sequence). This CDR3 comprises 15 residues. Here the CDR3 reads CSARDRQTQGKEQFF. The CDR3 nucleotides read TGCAGTGCTAGAGATCGCCAAACGCAGGGGAAAGAGCAGTTCTTC.

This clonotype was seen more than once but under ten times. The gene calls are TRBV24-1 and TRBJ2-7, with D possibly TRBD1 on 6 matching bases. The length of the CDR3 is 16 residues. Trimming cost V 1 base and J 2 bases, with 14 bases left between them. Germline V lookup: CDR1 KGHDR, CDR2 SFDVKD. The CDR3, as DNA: TGTGCCACCAGTGATTTCCCGTCGACAGGAGCCTACGAGCAGTACTTC. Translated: CATSDFPSTGAYEQYF.

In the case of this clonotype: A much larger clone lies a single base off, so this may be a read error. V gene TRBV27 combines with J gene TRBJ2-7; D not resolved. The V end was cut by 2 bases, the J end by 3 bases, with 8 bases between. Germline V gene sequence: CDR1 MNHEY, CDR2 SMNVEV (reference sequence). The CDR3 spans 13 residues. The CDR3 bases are TGTGCCAGCAGTTTACGTGTTGTCTACGAGCAGTACTTC. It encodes CASSLRVVYEQYF.

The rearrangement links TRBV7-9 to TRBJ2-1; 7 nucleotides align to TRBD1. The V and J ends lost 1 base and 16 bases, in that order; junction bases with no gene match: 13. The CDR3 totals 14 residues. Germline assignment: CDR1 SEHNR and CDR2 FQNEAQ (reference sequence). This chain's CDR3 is CASSLVGRDSASFF. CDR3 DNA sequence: TGTGCCAGCAGCTTAGTGGGCCGGGACAGCGCCAGCTTCTTC.

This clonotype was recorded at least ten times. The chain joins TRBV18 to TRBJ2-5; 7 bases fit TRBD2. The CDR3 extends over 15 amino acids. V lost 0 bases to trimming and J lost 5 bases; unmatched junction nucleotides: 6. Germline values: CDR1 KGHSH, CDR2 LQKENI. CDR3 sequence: CASSPPAGAAETQYF. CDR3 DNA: TGTGCCAGCTCACCACCGGCGGGAGCGGCGGAGACCCAGTACTTC.

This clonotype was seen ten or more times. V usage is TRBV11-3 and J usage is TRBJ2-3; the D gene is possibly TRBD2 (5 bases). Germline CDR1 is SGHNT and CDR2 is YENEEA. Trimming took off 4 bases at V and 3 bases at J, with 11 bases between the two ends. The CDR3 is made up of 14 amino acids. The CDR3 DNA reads TGTGCCAGCAGCTCGGACGGGGATACAGATACGCAGTATTTT. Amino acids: CASSSDGDTDTQYF. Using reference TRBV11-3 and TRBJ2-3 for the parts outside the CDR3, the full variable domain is EAGVVQSPRYKIIEKKQPVAFWCNPISGHNTLYWYLQNLGQGPELLIRYENEEAVDDSQLPKDRFSAERLKGVDSTLKIQPAELGDSAVYLCASSSDGDTDTQYFGPGTRLTVL.

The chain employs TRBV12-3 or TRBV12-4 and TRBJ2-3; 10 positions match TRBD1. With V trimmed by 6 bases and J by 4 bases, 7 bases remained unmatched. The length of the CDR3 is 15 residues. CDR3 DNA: TGTGCCAGCAGCCGCCGGGACAGGGGCGCAGATACGCAGTATTTT. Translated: CASSRRDRGADTQYF.

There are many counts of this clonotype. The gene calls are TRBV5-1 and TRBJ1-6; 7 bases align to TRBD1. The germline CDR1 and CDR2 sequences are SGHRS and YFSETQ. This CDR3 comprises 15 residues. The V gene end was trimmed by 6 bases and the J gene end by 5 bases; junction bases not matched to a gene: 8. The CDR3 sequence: CASTLQTGNNSPLHF. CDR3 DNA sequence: TGCGCCAGCACCCTACAGACAGGGAATAATTCACCCCTCCACTTT.

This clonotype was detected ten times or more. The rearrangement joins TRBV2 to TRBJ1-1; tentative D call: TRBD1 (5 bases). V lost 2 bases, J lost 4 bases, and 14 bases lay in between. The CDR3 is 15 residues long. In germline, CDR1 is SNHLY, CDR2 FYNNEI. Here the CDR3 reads CASSEREGRGTEAFF. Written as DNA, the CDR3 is TGTGCCAGCAGTGAAAGGGAGGGGCGAGGCACTGAAGCTTTCTTT.

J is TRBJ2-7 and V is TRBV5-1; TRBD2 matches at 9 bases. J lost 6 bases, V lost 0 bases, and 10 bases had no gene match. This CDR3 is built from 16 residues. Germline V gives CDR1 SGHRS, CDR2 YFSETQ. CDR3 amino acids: CASSLGAGTSQFEQYF. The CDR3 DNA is TGCGCCAGCAGCTTGGGGGCTGGGACTAGCCAGTTCGAGCAGTACTTC.

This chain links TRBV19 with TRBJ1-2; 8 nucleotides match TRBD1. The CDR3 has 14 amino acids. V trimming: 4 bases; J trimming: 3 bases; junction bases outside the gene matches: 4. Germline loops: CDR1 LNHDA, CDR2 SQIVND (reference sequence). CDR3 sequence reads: CASSTGQADYGYTF. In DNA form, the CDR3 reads TGTGCCAGTAGTACGGGACAGGCGGACTATGGCTACACCTTC.

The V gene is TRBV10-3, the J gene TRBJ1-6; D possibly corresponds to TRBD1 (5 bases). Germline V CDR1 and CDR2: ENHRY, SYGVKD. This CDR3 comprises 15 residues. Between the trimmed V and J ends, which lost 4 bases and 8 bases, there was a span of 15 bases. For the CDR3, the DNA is TGTGCCATCAGTGGCGGACGCGGGGGGGATTCACCCCTCCACTTT. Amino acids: CAISGGRGGDSPLHF.

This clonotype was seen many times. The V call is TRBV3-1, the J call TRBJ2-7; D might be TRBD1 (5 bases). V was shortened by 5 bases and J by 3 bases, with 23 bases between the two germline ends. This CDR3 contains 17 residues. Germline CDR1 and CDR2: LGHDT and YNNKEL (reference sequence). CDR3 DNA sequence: TGTGCCAGCAGCGGTACGACTGGACAATCGGGCTTCTACGAGCAGTACTTC. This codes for CASSGTTGQSGFYEQYF.

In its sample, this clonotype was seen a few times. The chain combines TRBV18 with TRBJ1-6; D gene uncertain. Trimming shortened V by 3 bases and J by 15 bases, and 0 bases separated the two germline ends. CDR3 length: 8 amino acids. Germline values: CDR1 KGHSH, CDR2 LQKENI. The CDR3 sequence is CASSPLHF. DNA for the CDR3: TGTGCCAGCTCACCCCTCCACTTT.

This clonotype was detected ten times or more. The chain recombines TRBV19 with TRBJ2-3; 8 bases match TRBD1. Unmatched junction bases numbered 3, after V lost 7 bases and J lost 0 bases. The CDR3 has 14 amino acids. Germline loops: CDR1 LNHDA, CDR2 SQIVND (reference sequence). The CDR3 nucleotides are TGTGCCAGTACCTGGACAGGGAGCACAGATACGCAGTATTTT. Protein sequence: CASTWTGSTDTQYF.

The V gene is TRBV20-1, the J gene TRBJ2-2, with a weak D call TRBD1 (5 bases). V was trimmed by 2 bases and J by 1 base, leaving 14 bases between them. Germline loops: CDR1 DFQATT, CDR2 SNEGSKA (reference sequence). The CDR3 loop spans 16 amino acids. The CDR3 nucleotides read TGCAGTGCTAGACCCTGGGGCGGTGTGAACACCGGGGAGCTGTTTTTT. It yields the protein CSARPWGGVNTGELFF.

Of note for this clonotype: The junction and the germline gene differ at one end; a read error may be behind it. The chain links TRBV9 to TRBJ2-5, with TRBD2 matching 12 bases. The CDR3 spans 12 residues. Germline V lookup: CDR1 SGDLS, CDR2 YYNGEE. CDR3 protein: CASTPGLAGDLF. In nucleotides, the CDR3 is TGTGCCAGCACCCCGGGACTAGCGGGCGATCTCTTC.

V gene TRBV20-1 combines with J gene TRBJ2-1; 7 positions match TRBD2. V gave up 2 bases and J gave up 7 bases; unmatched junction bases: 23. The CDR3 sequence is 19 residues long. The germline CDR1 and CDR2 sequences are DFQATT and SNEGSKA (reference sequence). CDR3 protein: CSARRVQAREGVATNEQFF. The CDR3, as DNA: TGCAGTGCTAGACGGGTTCAGGCCAGGGAGGGAGTTGCAACTAATGAGCAGTTCTTC.

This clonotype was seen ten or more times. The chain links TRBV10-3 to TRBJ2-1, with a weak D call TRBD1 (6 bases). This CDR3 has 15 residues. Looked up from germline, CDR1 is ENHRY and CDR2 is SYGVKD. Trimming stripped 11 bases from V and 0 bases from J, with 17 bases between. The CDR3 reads CASRARGVSYNEQFF. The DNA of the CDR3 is TGTGCCTCCCGAGCCAGGGGAGTCTCCTACAATGAGCAGTTCTTC.

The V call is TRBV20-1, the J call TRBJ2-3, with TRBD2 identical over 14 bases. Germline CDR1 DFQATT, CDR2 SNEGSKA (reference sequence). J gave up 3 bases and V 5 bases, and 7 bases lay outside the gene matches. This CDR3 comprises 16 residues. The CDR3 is CSAPGTSGGRTDTQYF. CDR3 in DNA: TGCAGTGCTCCCGGGACTAGCGGGGGAAGGACAGATACGCAGTATTTT.